These T cell receptor beta chains were read from a single sample in a study of graft-versus-host responses after intestinal transplantation. The assay was immunoSEQ multiplex PCR, and TCRdb's table has in-frame clones only and misses some. The sample holds approximately 60,000 clones; 80% to 90% are singletons and the top ten take roughly 1.5%. The material was PBMCs, obtained 26 days after transplant. These receptors all stem from a human patient who received an intestinal transplant, so some T cells may come from the graft donor. The conserved cysteine and the conserved F or W are not part of the CDR3 here. A D gene is named only where the DNA matches it firmly.

j_call: TRBJ2-1; d_call: NA; v_call: TRBV12-5; cdr3_aa: ASGSLGNEQF
j_call: TRBJ2-7; d_call: NA; v_call: TRBV12-1; cdr3_aa: ASSFALQGPLRVSYEQY
j_call: TRBJ2-1; d_call: NA; v_call: TRBV7-6; cdr3_aa: ASSPRAGADNEQF
j_call: TRBJ2-2; d_call: NA; v_call: TRBV28; cdr3_aa: ASSLVGGGTGELF
j_call: TRBJ2-7; d_call: TRBD1; v_call: TRBV13; cdr3_aa: ASSLDRGYEQY
j_call: TRBJ2-7; d_call: TRBD2; v_call: TRBV27; cdr3_aa: ASSLGGIPYEQY
j_call: TRBJ1-1; d_call: NA; v_call: TRBV5-4; cdr3_aa: ASSPWTEMNTEAF
j_call: TRBJ2-7; d_call: NA; v_call: TRBV7-8; cdr3_aa: ASSLAPSSYEQY
j_call: TRBJ1-1; d_call: NA; v_call: TRBV4-1; cdr3_aa: ASSPGQMNTEAF
j_call: TRBJ1-2; d_call: NA; v_call: TRBV29-1; cdr3_aa: SVEPLPQGGGSPYGYT
j_call: TRBJ2-7; d_call: TRBD1; v_call: TRBV2; cdr3_aa: ASGRTGPSEQY
j_call: TRBJ2-7; d_call: NA; v_call: TRBV19; cdr3_aa: ASSDSGQKY
j_call: TRBJ1-5; d_call: NA; v_call: TRBV15; cdr3_aa: ATSRPRNQPQH